This T cell receptor beta chain comes out of a study of blood T cell repertoires in COVID-19. The protocol was immunoSEQ multiplex PCR, while the TCRdb copy is restricted to in-frame clones and leaves out a portion. The profile shows about 150,000 clones, about 80% of them singletons. V shed 5 bases and J 4 bases; nucleotides not matched to a gene: 6. CDR1 is LNHNV and CDR2 is YYDKDF in the germline V gene (reference sequence). The CDR3 contains 14 residues. The chain uses TRBV15 and TRBJ1-2, with 8 bases aligning to TRBD1. The sequenced sample consisted of peripheral blood. The sequence was collected from a human donor in a cohort sampled during active COVID-19. The CDR3 sequence is CATSEATGVYGYTF. CDR3 sequence (DNA): TGTGCCACCAGCGAAGCGACAGGGGTCTATGGCTACACCTTC.